This T cell receptor (beta chain) derives from a study of cytomegalovirus exposure and HLA in healthy donors. This CDR3 spans 19 amino acids. V was cut by 0 bases and J by 1 base, with 25 bases left in between. Germline V CDR1 and CDR2: GTSNPN, SVGIG (reference sequence). Here immunoSEQ multiplex PCR was the method, and the copy in TCRdb shows in-frame clones only, minus some. The table shows 60,000 or so clones, with around 90% occurring only once. This receptor was identified in a woman younger than 35 in good health and CMV-seronegative. The chain carries TRBV30 and TRBJ2-7; weak D call: TRBD1 (5 bases). The specimen was PBMCs. The CDR3 DNA reads TGTGCCTGGAGTGTACCCTTCTTTGGCGACAGTCCCCCTTCCTACGAGCAGTACTTC. Its translation: CAWSVPFFGDSPPSYEQYF.